This TCR beta chain came from a study of shared clonotypes between healthy human individuals. About this clone: Its ends do not fully match the called genes, so a read error is possible.

CDR3 length: 11 residues. The V gene's germline CDR1 is DFQATT and CDR2 SNEGSKA (reference sequence). Here immunoSEQ multiplex PCR was the method, and the copy in TCRdb shows in-frame clones only, minus some. This table holds over a million clones, about 96% found once. Sequenced sample: naive CD4+ T cells sorted from blood. Indicated subset: CD45RA+ positively selected. The V gene is TRBV20-1, the J gene TRBJ2-1; D is perhaps TRBD1 or TRBD2 (5 bases each). This clonotype was sampled from a man between 25 and 39 years old in good health. CDR3 nucleotide sequence: TGCAGTGCTAGCCAACCGGGACCAGCGATCTTC. Protein product: CSASQPGPAIF.